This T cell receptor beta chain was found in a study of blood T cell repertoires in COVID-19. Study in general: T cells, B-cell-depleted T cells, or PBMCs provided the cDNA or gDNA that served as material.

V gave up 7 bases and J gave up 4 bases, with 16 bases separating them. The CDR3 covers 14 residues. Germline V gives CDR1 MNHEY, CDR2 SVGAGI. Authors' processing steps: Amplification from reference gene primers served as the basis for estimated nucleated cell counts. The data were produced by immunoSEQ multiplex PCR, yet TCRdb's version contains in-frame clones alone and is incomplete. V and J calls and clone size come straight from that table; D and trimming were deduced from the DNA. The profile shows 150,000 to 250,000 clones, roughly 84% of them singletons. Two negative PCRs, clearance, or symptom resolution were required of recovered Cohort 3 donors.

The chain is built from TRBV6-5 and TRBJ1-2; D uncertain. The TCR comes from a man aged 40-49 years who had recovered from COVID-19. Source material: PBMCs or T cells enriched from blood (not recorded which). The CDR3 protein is CASISWGESYGYTF. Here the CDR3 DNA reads TGTGCCAGCATATCTTGGGGAGAAAGCTATGGCTACACCTTC.